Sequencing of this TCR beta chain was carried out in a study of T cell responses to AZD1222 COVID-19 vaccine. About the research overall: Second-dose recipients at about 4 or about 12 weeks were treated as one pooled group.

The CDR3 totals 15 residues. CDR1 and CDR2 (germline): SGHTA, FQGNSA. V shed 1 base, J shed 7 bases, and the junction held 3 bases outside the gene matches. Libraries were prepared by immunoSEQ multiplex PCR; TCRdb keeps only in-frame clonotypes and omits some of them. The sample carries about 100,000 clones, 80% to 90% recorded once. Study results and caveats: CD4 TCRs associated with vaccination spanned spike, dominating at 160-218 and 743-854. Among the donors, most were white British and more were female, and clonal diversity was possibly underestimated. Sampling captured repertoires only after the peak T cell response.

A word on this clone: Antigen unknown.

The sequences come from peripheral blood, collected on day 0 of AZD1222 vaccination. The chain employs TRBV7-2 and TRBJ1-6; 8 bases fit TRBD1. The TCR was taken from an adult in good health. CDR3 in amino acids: CASSLVTGDNSPLHF. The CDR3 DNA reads TGTGCCAGCAGCTTAGTGACAGGGGACAATTCACCCCTCCACTTT.